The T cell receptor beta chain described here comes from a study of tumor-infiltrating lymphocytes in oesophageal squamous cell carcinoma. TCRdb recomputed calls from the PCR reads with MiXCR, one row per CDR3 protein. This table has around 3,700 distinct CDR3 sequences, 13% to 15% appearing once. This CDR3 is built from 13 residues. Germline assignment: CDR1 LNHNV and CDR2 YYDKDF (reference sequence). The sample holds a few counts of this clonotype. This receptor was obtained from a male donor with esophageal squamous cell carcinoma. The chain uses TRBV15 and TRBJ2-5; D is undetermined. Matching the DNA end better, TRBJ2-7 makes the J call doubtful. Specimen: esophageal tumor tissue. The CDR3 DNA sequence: TGTGCCACCAGCAGAGATCACGGATACGAGCAGTACTTC. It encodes CATSRDHGYEQYF.